This is a list of T cell receptor beta chains from one sample in a study of T cell responses to AZD1222 COVID-19 vaccine. The repertoire was sequenced with immunoSEQ multiplex PCR; TCRdb's copy has only in-frame clones and lacks some. The data contain 150,000 to 200,000 clones, 90% to 95% of them seen just once; the ten biggest clones take up 1% to 1.5%. This material consisted of peripheral blood, taken 28 days after the second AZD1222 dose. The receptors here all came from an adult who received the AZD1222 COVID-19 vaccine. Each CDR3 is given with its conserved first and last residue. The order of the fields is D gene, J gene, V gene, clone size, CDR3 protein, CDR3 DNA. A D gene is named only where the DNA matches it firmly. Rows may omit the clone size; those that give it use once, few, many or a size class.

>TRBD1|TRBJ2-2|TRBV19|once
CASSPTGFITAGELFF
TGTGCCAGTAGTCCGACAGGGTTCATCACCGCCGGGGAGCTGTTTTTT
>.|TRBJ2-7|TRBV10-3|.
CAISDAGQSSYEQYF
TGTGCCATCAGTGATGCGGGACAGAGCTCCTACGAGCAGTACTTC
>.|TRBJ2-5|TRBV6-5|.
CASSSGGLQETQYF
TGTGCCAGCAGTTCTGGGGGACTCCAAGAGACCCAGTACTTC
>TRBD2|TRBJ2-7|TRBV9|.
CASSPPESSGIPPSYEQYF
TGTGCCAGCAGCCCCCCCGAAAGTAGCGGGATCCCACCCTCCTACGAGCAGTACTTC
>.|TRBJ1-3|TRBV6-5|.
CASSYSAGSGNTIYF
TGTGCCAGCAGTTACTCGGCAGGCTCTGGAAACACCATATATTTT
>.|TRBJ2-3|TRBV25-1|.
CASSEGDPDTQYF
TGTGCCAGCAGTGAAGGGGACCCAGATACGCAGTATTTT
>TRBD2|TRBJ2-3|TRBV4-1|once
CASRPRTSGTDTQYF
TGCGCCAGCAGGCCTCGGACTAGCGGCACAGATACGCAGTATTTT
>.|TRBJ1-1|TRBV30|.
CAWSADPGGSTEAFF
TGTGCCTGGAGTGCAGACCCTGGGGGTAGTACTGAAGCTTTCTTT
>.|TRBJ1-3|TRBV5-5|.
CASSRGAYGNTIYF
TGTGCCAGCAGCCGGGGGGCGTATGGAAACACCATATATTTT
>.|TRBJ2-1|TRBV12-3/TRBV12-4|.
CASSPRNEQFF
TGTGCCAGCAGCCCTCGCAATGAGCAGTTCTTC
>.|TRBJ1-4|TRBV5-1|.
CASSLAGGDEKLFF
TGCGCCAGCAGCTTGGCCGGAGGAGATGAAAAACTGTTTTTT
>.|TRBJ2-7|TRBV6-5|.
CASSPTSKGLYF
TGTGCCAGCAGTCCTACTAGCAAGGGTTTGTACTTC
>TRBD2|TRBJ2-3|TRBV30|few
CAWGVAGGTDTQYF
TGTGCCTGGGGAGTGGCGGGGGGCACAGATACGCAGTATTTT
>TRBD1|TRBJ2-3|TRBV9|.
CASRPTGGNADTQYF
TGTGCCAGCAGACCGACAGGGGGCAACGCAGATACGCAGTATTTT
>TRBD1|TRBJ2-1|TRBV28|.
CASSFDPGQGLYEQFF
TGTGCCAGCAGTTTCGACCCGGGACAGGGACTCTATGAGCAGTTCTTC
>.|TRBJ1-1|TRBV4-1|.
CASSQEEGNTEAFF
TGCGCCAGCAGCCAAGAGGAGGGGAACACTGAAGCTTTCTTT
>.|TRBJ1-1|TRBV6-5|.
CASSLPLQGKNTEAFF
TGTGCCAGCAGTTTACCCCTCCAGGGGAAGAACACTGAAGCTTTCTTT
>.|TRBJ1-1|TRBV6-2/TRBV6-3|.
CASSYEVLGPEAFF
TGTGCCAGCAGTTACGAGGTATTGGGGCCAGAAGCTTTCTTT
>.|TRBJ1-4|TRBV6-1|.
CASSEFRTRGFNEKLFF
TGTGCCAGCAGTGAATTTCGGACCCGGGGGTTTAATGAAAAACTGTTTTTT
>.|TRBJ1-3|TRBV5-1|.
CASSLGQIGNTIYF
TGCGCCAGCAGCTTGGGACAGATCGGAAACACCATATATTTT
>.|TRBJ1-1|TRBV7-9|.
CASSLGYDRNTEAFF
TGTGCCAGCAGCTTAGGGTACGACAGGAACACTGAAGCTTTCTTT
>.|TRBJ1-5|TRBV28|.
CASSLAPAHQPQHF
TGTGCCAGCAGTTTAGCCCCGGCCCATCAGCCCCAGCATTTT
>.|TRBJ1-1|TRBV25-1|.
CASQRTENTEAFF
TGTGCCAGCCAGCGGACAGAGAACACTGAAGCTTTCTTT
>.|TRBJ2-5|TRBV7-9|.
CASSLVGETQYF
TGTGCCAGCAGCTTAGTAGGAGAGACCCAGTACTTC
>.|TRBJ2-7|TRBV7-9|.
CASSLRAIEQYF
TGTGCCAGCAGCTTAAGGGCGATAGAGCAGTACTTC
>.|TRBJ2-7|TRBV5-1|.
CASLSGTGPF
TGCGCCAGCCTCTCCGGGACGGGACCCTTC
>TRBD1|TRBJ2-7|TRBV30|.
CAWSRGGGYEQYF
TGTGCCTGGAGTCGAGGGGGCGGCTACGAGCAGTACTTC
>.|TRBJ2-3|TRBV30|.
CAWSTGEGTDTQYF
TGTGCCTGGAGTACTGGGGAGGGCACAGATACGCAGTATTTT
>.|TRBJ2-2|TRBV4-3|.
CASSQEWGTGELFF
TGCGCCAGCAGCCAAGAGTGGGGCACCGGGGAGCTGTTTTTT
>TRBD1|TRBJ2-4|TRBV28|.
CASSSPGGLEAAKNIQYF
TGTGCCAGCAGTTCCCCAGGGGGCCTTGAAGCGGCCAAAAACATTCAGTACTTC
>TRBD2|TRBJ2-1|TRBV5-4|.
CASSLDSGGSYNEQFF
TGTGCCAGCAGCTTGGACTCGGGGGGCTCCTACAATGAGCAGTTCTTC
>.|TRBJ1-6|TRBV25-1|once
CASSPDGSSPLHF
TGTGCCAGCAGCCCCGACGGAAGTTCACCCCTCCACTTT
>TRBD1|TRBJ1-6|TRBV6-5|.
CASSETGNNSPLHF
TGTGCCAGCAGCGAGACAGGGAACAATTCACCCCTCCACTTT
>TRBD1|TRBJ1-1|TRBV7-6|.
CASSPSGGKAFF
TGTGCCAGCAGCCCCTCAGGGGGGAAAGCTTTCTTT
>.|TRBJ1-2|TRBV7-2|.
CASSLALRGASHGYTF
TGTGCCAGCAGCTTAGCGTTAAGGGGCGCATCTCACGGCTACACCTTC
>.|TRBJ1-2|TRBV29-1|.
CSVEISDRPPYYGYTF
TGCAGCGTTGAAATCTCGGACAGACCTCCTTACTATGGCTACACCTTC
>.|TRBJ2-7|TRBV27|.
CASSPSHRFYEQYF
TGTGCCAGCAGCCCCTCGCACAGGTTCTACGAGCAGTACTTC
>.|TRBJ2-2|TRBV9|once
CASTEGTDTGELFF
TGTGCCAGCACGGAGGGAACGGACACCGGGGAGCTGTTTTTT
>TRBD1|TRBJ2-1|TRBV5-6|.
CASKNRHADRGPNEQFF
TGTGCCAGCAAGAACCGACATGCCGACAGGGGACCTAATGAGCAGTTCTTC
>.|TRBJ1-1|TRBV27|once
CASSLGQKNTEAFF
TGTGCCAGCAGTTTAGGCCAAAAGAACACTGAAGCTTTCTTT
>TRBD1|TRBJ1-5|TRBV19|.
CASSIDQGGGQPQHF
TGTGCCAGTAGTATAGATCAAGGGGGCGGGCAGCCCCAGCATTTT
>.|TRBJ1-1|TRBV18|.
CASSVMNTEAFF
TGTGCCAGCTCAGTGATGAACACTGAAGCTTTCTTT
>.|TRBJ1-6|TRBV6-4|.
CASSLQENSPLHF
TGTGCCAGCAGTCTCCAGGAGAATTCACCCCTCCACTTT
>TRBD2|TRBJ2-1|TRBV7-2|.
CASSLPGSSGRSYNEQFF
TGTGCCAGCAGCCTACCGGGAAGTAGCGGGCGCTCCTACAATGAGCAGTTCTTC
>TRBD1|TRBJ2-2|TRBV19|.
CAVGQGASRTGELFF
TGTGCCGTTGGACAGGGGGCCTCTCGGACCGGGGAGCTGTTTTTT
>TRBD2|TRBJ2-5|TRBV9|.
CASSVGGREVPFQETQYF
TGTGCCAGCAGCGTAGGGGGGCGGGAGGTTCCCTTCCAAGAGACCCAGTACTTC